This T cell receptor beta chain was documented in a study of blood T cell repertoires in COVID-19. Study information: Collection of acute and convalescent COVID-19 samples took place in the United States, Italy and Spain. Sources were T cells, B-cell-depleted T cells, or PBMCs; the material itself was cDNA or gDNA.

Original data processing: Reference gene primer amplification yielded estimated nucleated cell counts. The assay was immunoSEQ multiplex PCR, and TCRdb's table has in-frame clones only and misses some. That table is the source of V, J and clone size, and D and trimming were worked out from the DNA. The sample has 110,000 to 150,000 clones, 65% to 90% seen once. CDR1 is SEHNR and CDR2 is FQNEAQ in the germline V gene (reference sequence). The CDR3 contains 15 residues. Trimming cost V 5 bases and J 2 bases; bases outside gene matches: 9. The chain couples TRBV7-9 to TRBJ2-7; 7 bases are shared with TRBD1. The sequence was obtained from a human donor in a cohort sampled during active COVID-19. Sequencing input: peripheral blood. The CDR3 loop is CASSLTRQGAYEQYF. CDR3 DNA: TGTGCCAGCAGCCTTACTAGACAGGGAGCCTACGAGCAGTACTTC.